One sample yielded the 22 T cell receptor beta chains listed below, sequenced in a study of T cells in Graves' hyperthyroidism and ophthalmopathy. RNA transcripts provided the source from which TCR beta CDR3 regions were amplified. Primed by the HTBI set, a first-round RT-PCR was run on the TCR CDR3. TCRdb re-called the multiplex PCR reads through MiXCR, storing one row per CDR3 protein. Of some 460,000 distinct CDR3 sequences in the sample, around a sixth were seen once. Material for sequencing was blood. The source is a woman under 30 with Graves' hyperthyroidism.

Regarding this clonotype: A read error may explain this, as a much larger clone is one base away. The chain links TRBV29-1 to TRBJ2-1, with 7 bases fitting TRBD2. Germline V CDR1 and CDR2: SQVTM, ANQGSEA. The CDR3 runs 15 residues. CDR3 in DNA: TGCAGCGCTGAACCCGGGGGGATACTCTACAATGAGCAGTTCTTC. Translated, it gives CSAEPGGILYNEQFF.

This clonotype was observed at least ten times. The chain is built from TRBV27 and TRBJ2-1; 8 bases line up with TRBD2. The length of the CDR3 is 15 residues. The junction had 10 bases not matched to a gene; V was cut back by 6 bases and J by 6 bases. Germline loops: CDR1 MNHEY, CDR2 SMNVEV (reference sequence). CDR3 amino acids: CASRLGLGIPNEQFF. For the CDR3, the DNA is TGTGCCAGCAGACTGGGACTAGGCATTCCCAATGAGCAGTTCTTC.

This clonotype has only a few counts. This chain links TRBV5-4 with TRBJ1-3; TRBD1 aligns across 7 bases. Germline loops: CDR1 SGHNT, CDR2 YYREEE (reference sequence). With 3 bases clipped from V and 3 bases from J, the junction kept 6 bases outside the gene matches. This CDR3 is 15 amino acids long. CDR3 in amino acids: CASSSNDRVGNTIYF. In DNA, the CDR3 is TGTGCCAGCAGCTCAAACGACAGGGTTGGAAACACCATATATTTT.

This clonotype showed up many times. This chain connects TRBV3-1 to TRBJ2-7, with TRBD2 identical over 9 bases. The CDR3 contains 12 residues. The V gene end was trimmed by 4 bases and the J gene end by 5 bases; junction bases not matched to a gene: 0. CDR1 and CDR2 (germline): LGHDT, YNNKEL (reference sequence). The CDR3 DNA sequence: TGTGCCAGCAGCCGACTAGCGGACGAGCAGTACTTC. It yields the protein CASSRLADEQYF.

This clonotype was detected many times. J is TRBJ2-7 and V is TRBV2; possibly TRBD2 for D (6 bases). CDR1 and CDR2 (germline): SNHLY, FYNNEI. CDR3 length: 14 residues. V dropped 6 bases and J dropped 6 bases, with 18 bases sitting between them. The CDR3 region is CASSAEGLIAEQYF. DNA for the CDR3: TGTGCCAGCAGCGCGGAGGGCCTAATTGCCGAGCAGTACTTC.

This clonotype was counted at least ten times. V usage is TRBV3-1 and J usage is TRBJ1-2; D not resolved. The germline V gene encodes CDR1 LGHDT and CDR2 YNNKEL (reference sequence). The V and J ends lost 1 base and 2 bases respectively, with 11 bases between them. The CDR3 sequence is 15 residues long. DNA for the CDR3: TGTGCCAGCAGCCAAGGACCGGGGAGAAACTATGGCTACACCTTC. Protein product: CASSQGPGRNYGYTF. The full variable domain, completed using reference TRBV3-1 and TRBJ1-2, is DTAVSQTPKYLVTQMGNDKSIKCEQNLGHDTMYWYKQDSKKFLKIMFSYNNKELIINETVPNRFSPKSPDKAHLNLHINSLELGDSAVYFCASSQGPGRNYGYTFGSGTRLTVV.

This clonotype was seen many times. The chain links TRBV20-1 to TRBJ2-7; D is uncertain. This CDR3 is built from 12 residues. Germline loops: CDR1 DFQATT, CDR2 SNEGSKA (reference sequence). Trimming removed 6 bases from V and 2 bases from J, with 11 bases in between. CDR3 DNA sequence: TGCAGTGCCTCGGACGGGCCCTACGAGCAGTACTTC. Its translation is CSASDGPYEQYF.

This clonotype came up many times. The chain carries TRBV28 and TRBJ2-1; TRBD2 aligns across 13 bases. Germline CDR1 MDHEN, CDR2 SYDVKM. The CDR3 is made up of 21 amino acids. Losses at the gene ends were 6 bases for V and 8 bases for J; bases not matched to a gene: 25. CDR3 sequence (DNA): TGTGCCAGCAGCAGGTTGACCGGGACTAGCGGGATCGGAGAGGCTTCGCATGAGCAGTTCTTC. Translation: CASSRLTGTSGIGEASHEQFF.

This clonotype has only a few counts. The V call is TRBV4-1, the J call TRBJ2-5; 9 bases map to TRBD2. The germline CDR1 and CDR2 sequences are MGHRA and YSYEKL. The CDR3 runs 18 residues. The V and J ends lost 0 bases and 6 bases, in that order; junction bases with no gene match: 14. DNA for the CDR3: TGCGCCAGCAGCCAAGATCGTATGGGCGGGGGGGCCGCAAAGACCCAGTACTTC. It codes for CASSQDRMGGGAAKTQYF.

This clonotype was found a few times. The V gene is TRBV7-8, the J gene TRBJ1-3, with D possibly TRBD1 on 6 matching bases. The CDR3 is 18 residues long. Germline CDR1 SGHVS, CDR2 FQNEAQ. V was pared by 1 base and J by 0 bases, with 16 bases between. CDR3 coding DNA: TGTGCCAGCAGCTTAGGGCGGAGGGGGGGACGCTCTGGAAACACCATATATTTT. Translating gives CASSLGRRGGRSGNTIYF.

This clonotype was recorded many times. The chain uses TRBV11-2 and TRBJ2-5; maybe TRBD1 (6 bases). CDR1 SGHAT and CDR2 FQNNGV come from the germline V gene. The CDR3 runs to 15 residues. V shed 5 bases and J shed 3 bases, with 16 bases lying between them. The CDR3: CASSPSGTTKETQYF. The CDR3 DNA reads TGTGCCAGCAGCCCCTCCGGGACAACCAAAGAGACCCAGTACTTC.

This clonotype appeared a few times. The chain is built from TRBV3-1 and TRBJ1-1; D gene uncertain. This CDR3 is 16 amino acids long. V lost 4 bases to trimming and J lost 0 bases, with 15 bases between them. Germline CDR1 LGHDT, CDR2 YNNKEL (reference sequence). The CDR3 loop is CASSLSLGAMNTEAFF. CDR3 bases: TGTGCCAGCAGCCTTAGTCTCGGAGCGATGAACACTGAAGCTTTCTTT.

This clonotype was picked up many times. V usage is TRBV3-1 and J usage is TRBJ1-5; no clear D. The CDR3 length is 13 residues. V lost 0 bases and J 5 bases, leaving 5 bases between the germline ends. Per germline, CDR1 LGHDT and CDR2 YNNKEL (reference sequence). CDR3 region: CASSQEVHQPQHF. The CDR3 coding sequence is TGTGCCAGCAGCCAAGAAGTACATCAGCCCCAGCATTTT.

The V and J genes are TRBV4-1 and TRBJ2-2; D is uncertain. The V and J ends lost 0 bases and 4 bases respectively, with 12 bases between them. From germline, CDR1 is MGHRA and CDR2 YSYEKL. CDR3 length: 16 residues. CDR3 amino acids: CASSQESPRVTGELFF. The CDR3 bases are TGCGCCAGCAGCCAAGAGAGCCCGCGTGTCACCGGGGAGCTGTTTTTT.

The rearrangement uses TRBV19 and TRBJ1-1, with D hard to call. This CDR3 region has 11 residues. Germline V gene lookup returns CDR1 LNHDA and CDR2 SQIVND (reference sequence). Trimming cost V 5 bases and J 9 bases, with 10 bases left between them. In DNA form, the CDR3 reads TGTGCCAGTAGTGCCCTGGCTCAAGCTTTCTTT. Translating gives CASSALAQAFF.

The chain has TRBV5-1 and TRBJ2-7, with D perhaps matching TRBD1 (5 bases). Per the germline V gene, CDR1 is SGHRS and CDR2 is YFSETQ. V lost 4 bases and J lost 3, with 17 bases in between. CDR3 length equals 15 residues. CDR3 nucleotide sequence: TGCGCCAGCAGCCCCCCTCAGGGCAAGATCTACGAGCAGTACTTC. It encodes CASSPPQGKIYEQYF.

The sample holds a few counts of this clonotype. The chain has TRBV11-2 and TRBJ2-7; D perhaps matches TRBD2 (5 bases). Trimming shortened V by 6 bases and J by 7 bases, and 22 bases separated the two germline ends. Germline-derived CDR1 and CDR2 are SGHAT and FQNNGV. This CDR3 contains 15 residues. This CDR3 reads CASSRGPLGSREQYF. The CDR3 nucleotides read TGTGCCAGCAGTCGAGGCCCACTAGGAAGTAGAGAGCAGTACTTC.

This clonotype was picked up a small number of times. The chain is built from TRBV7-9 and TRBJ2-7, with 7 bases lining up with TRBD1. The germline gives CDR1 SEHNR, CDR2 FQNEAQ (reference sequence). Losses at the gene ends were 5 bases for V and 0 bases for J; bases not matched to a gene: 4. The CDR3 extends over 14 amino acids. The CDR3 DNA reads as TGTGCCAGCAGCCACCGGACAGGCTCCTACGAGCAGTACTTC. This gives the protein CASSHRTGSYEQYF.

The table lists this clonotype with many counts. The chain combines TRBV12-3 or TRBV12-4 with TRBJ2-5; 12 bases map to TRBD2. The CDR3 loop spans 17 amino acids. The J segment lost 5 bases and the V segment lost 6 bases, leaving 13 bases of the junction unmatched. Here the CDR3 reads CASSQITSGGPWETQYF. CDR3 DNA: TGTGCCAGCAGCCAAATAACTAGCGGGGGGCCCTGGGAGACCCAGTACTTC.

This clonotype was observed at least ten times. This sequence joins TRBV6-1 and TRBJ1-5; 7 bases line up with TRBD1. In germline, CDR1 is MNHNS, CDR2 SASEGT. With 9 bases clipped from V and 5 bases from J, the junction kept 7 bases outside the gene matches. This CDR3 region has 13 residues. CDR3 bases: TGTGCCAGTCGGGACAGTTCTTATCAGCCCCAGCATTTT. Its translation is CASRDSSYQPQHF.

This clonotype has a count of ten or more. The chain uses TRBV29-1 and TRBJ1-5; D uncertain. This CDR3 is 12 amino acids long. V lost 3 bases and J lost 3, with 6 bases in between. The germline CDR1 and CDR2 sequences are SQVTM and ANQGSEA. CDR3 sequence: CSVERVNQPQHF. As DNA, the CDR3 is TGCAGCGTTGAGAGGGTCAATCAGCCCCAGCATTTT. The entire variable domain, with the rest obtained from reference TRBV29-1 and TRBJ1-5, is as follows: SAVISQKPSRDICQRGTSLTIQCQVDSQVTMMFWYRQQPGQSLTLIATANQGSEATYESGFVIDKFPISRPNLTFSTLTVSNMSPEDSSIYLCSVERVNQPQHFGDGTRLSIL.

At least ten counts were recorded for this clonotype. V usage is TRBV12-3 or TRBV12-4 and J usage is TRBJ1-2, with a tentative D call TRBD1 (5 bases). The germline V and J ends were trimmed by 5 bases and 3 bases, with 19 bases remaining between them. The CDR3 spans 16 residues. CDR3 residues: CASSRSGRPRYYGYTF. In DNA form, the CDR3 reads TGTGCCAGCAGTCGATCGGGACGCCCGAGGTACTATGGCTACACCTTC.